What follows is one T cell receptor beta chain and its context. V was clipped by 6 bases and J by 0 bases; unmatched bases: 6. The germline V gene encodes CDR1 KGHDR and CDR2 SFDVKD. The CDR3 covers 16 residues. Per the original methods: It was from reference gene primer amplification that nucleated cell counts were estimated. Sequenced by immunoSEQ multiplex PCR; TCRdb stores in-frame clones only, minus some. Clone size and the V and J calls come from that table; the DNA yielded D and trimming. Of about 240,000 clones detected, about nine tenths appear once; the ten largest clones hold about 7%. This sample is drawn from a study of blood T cell repertoires in COVID-19. About the research overall: Sites in the United States, Italy and Spain provided acute and convalescent COVID-19 samples. T cells, B-cell-depleted T cells, or PBMCs supplied cDNA or gDNA.

The material sequenced was peripheral blood. The receptor was isolated from a man aged 55-75 years who had recovered from COVID-19. The genes are TRBV24-1 and TRBJ2-3, with 9 nucleotides matching TRBD1. CDR3 region: CATSQPGQGSTDTQYF. The DNA for the CDR3 is TGTGCCACCAGTCAACCGGGACAGGGTAGCACAGATACGCAGTATTTT.